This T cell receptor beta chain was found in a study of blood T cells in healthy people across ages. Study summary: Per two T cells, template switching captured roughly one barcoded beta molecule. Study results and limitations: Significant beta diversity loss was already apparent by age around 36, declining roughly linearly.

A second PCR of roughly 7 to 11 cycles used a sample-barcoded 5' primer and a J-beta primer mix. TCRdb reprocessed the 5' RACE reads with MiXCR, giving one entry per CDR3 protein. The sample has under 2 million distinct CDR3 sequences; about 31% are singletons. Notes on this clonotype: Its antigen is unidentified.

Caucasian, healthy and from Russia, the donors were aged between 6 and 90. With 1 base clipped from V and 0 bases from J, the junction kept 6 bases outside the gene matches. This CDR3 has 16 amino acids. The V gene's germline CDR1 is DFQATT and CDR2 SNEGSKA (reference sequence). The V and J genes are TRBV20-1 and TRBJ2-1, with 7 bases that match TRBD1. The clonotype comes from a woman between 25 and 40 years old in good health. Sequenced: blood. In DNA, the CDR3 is TGCAGTGCTAGAGCAAGGGGGCGAGGCTCCTACAATGAGCAGTTCTTC. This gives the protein CSARARGRGSYNEQFF.